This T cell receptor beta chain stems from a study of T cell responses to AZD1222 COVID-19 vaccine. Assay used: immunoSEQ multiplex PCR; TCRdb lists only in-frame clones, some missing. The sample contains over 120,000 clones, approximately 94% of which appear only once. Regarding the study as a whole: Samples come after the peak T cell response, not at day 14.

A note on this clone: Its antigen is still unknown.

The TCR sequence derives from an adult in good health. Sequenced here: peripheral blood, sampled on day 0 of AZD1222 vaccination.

CDR3 nucleotides: TGTGCCAGCACCAACATCGAGGGGACTGAAGCTTTCTTT. This translates into CASTNIEGTEAFF. The V call is TRBV6-4, the J call TRBJ1-1, with a possible D match to TRBD1 (5 bases). V lost 7 bases and J lost 5, with 14 bases in between. Germline CDR1 MRHNA, CDR2 SNTAGT. The CDR3 has 13 residues.